The rows below give T cell receptor beta chains drawn from one sample of a study of blood T cell repertoires in COVID-19. Libraries were prepared by immunoSEQ multiplex PCR; TCRdb keeps only in-frame clonotypes and omits some of them. The repertoire holds about 200,000 clones, with about 86% as singletons. Sequenced input: PBMCs or T cells enriched from blood (not recorded which). The receptors were sampled from a woman in her thirties or forties with acute COVID-19. Each CDR3 is given without its conserved first and last residue. D genes are given only for firm matches. Size is stated for part of the rows, as once, few or many counts, or as a class when the clone is expanded.

abundance	v_gene	d_gene	j_gene	CDR3aa
.	TRBV19	.	TRBJ2-7	ASSIAPGGTNCEQY
.	TRBV30	TRBD1	TRBJ2-7	AWSKGNRGPGNAYEQY
once	TRBV4-1	.	TRBJ1-5	ASSQRLVYSNQPQH
few	TRBV3-1/TRBV3-2	TRBD2	TRBJ2-7	ASSQDSLAGGPHEQY
once	TRBV5-1	.	TRBJ2-7	ASSLVGVEQY
.	TRBV12-5	TRBD2	TRBJ2-5	ASGLAGLAGGAETQY
.	TRBV7-2	TRBD2	TRBJ2-1	ASSYTSGTYNEQF
.	TRBV6-5	.	TRBJ1-5	ASRWGGWENQPQH
.	TRBV4-1	TRBD1	TRBJ2-7	ATRGTGGEQY
many	TRBV9	.	TRBJ1-2	ASSRPTDGYT
.	TRBV6-6	TRBD1	TRBJ1-4	ASKGGADEKLF
.	TRBV11-2	TRBD2	TRBJ2-5	ASSLRTSGFQETQY
.	TRBV5-6	TRBD2	TRBJ2-2	ASSLGWREGTGELF
.	TRBV28	TRBD1	TRBJ1-1	ASSQQGTPNTEAF
.	TRBV7-7	TRBD1	TRBJ2-3	ASSLGQGADTQY
.	TRBV4-1	TRBD2	TRBJ2-1	ASSQVELAGNNEQF
.	TRBV25-1	TRBD2	TRBJ2-1	ASRLAVNEQF
.	TRBV27	.	TRBJ2-1	ASSLVRVPTRGSYNEQF
.	TRBV27	.	TRBJ2-7	ASRHRVLHEQY
.	TRBV19	TRBD1	TRBJ1-1	ASSLQGAGTEAF
.	TRBV7-2	TRBD2	TRBJ2-4	ASRVAGYSPNIQY
.	TRBV28	.	TRBJ2-3	ASSPGYRALTDTQY
.	TRBV12-3/TRBV12-4	TRBD1	TRBJ1-1	ASSFQGVKAF
.	TRBV11-2	TRBD2	TRBJ2-1	ASSHAYRGLRGEKQF
.	TRBV5-6	TRBD1	TRBJ2-3	ASSEGTGTSTDTQY
.	TRBV7-6	.	TRBJ1-4	ASSPRTMGGEKLF
.	TRBV9	TRBD2	TRBJ2-3	ASSVASRGGPGLNTQY
.	TRBV27	TRBD1	TRBJ1-2	ASSPRDRSPALRGYT
.	TRBV5-4	TRBD1	TRBJ2-1	ASSPDRQSYNEQF
.	TRBV29-1	.	TRBJ2-2	SVGEAGELF
few	TRBV14	TRBD2	TRBJ2-7	ASSQAGLATYEQY
.	TRBV28	.	TRBJ1-4	ASTLSGAVKLF
.	TRBV28	TRBD1	TRBJ1-5	ASSLGQGRQPQH
.	TRBV7-9	.	TRBJ2-3	ASSLQGLFRRDTQY
.	TRBV11-2	TRBD1	TRBJ1-5	ASSRDRSSNQPQH
.	TRBV3-1/TRBV3-2	TRBD2	TRBJ2-3	ASSWAGETDTQY
few	TRBV7-9	.	TRBJ1-5	ASSMGHQPQH
.	TRBV5-4	.	TRBJ1-2	AWGEEGGYT
.	TRBV25-1	TRBD2	TRBJ2-3	ASSPAASGRKTDTQY
.	TRBV19	TRBD1	TRBJ2-1	ASSISQGPGNEQF
.	TRBV6-5	.	TRBJ1-5	ASSYGRRSEQPQH
.	TRBV7-2	.	TRBJ2-7	ASSTQGGPLEQY
.	TRBV5-1	TRBD2	TRBJ2-3	ASSLGLAGTGTDTQY
.	TRBV28	.	TRBJ1-2	ASQAGGEIGGYT
once	TRBV10-2	TRBD1	TRBJ2-4	AKIGGWGTGVY